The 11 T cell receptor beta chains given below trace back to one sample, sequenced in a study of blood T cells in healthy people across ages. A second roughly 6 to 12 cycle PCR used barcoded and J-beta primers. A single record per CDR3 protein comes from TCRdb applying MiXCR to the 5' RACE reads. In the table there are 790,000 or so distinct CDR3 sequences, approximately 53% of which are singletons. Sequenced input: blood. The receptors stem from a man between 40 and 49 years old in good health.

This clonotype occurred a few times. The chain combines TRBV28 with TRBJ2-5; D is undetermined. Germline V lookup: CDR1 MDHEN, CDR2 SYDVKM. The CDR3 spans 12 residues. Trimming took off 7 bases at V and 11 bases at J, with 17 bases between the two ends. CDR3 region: CASNFDPEEQYF. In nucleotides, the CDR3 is TGTGCCAGCAATTTTGACCCCGAAGAGCAGTACTTC.

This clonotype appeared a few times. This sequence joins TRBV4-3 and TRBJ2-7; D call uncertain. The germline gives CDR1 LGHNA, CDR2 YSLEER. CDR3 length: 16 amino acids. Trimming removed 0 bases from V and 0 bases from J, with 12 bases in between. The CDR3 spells CASSQDRESLSYEQYF. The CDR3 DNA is TGCGCCAGCAGCCAAGATCGAGAAAGTCTCTCCTACGAGCAGTACTTC.

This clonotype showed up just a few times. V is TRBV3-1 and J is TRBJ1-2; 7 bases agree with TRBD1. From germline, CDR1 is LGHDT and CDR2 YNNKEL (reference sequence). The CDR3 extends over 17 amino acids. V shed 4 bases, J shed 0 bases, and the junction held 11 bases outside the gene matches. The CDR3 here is CASSPLKTGPTNYGYTF. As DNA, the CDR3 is TGTGCCAGCAGCCCCCTTAAGACAGGGCCCACTAACTATGGCTACACCTTC.

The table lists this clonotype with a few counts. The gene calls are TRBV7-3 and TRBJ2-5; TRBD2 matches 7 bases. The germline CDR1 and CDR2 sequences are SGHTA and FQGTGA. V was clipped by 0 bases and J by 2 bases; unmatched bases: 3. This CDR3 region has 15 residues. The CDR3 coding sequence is TGTGCCAGCAGCTTAACGGGGAGGGGTCAAGAGACCCAGTACTTC. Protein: CASSLTGRGQETQYF. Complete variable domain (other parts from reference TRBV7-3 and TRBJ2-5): GAGVSQTPSNKVTEKGKYVELRCDPISGHTALYWYRQSLGQGPEFLIYFQGTGAADDSGLPNDRFFAVRPEGSVSTLKIQRTERGDSAVYLCASSLTGRGQETQYFGPGTRLLVL.

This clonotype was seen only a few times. CDR3 loop: CASSQDSGGFGYEQYF. CDR3 nucleotide sequence: TGCGCCAGCAGCCAAGATTCGGGGGGGTTCGGCTACGAGCAGTACTTC. The V and J genes are TRBV4-3 and TRBJ2-7, with TRBD2 matching 8 bases. V trimming: 0 bases; J trimming: 3 bases; junction bases outside the gene matches: 7. CDR1 is LGHNA, CDR2 YSLEER, per germline. The CDR3 has 16 amino acids.

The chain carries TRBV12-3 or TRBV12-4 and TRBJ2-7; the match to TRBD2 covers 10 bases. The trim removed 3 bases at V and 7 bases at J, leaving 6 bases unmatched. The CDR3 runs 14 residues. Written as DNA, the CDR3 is TGTGCCAGCAGTTTTAGCGGGGGGAACAATGAGCAGTACTTC. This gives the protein CASSFSGGNNEQYF.

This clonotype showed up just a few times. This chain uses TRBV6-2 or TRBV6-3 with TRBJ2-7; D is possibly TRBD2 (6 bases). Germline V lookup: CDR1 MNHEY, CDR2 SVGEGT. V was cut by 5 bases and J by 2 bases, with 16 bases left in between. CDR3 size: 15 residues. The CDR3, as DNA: TGTGCCAGCAGTGACTTGGAGGGCCGGACCTACGAGCAGTACTTC. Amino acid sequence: CASSDLEGRTYEQYF.

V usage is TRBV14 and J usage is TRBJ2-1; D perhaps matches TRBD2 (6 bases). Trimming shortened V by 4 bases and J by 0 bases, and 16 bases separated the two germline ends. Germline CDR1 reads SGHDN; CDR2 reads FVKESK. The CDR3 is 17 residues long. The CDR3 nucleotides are TGTGCCAGCAGCCCGAATTTAACTAGCCCCTCCTACAATGAGCAGTTCTTC. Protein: CASSPNLTSPSYNEQFF.

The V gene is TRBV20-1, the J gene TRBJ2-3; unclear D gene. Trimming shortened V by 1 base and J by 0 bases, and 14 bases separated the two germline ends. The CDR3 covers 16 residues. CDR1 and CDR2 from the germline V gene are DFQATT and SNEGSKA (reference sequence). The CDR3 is CSARVVDGYSTDTQYF. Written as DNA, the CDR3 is TGCAGTGCTAGAGTGGTGGACGGGTATAGCACAGATACGCAGTATTTT.

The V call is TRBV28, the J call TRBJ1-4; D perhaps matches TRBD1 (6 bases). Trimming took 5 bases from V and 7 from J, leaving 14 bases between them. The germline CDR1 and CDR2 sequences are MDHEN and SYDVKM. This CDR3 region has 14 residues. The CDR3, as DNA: TGTGCCAGCAGTCGGGGGGCAGTAGTTGAAAAACTGTTTTTT. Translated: CASSRGAVVEKLFF.

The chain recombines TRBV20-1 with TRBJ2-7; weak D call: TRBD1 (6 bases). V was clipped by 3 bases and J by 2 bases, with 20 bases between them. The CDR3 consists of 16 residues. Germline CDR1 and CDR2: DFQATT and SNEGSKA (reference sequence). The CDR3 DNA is TGCAGTGCTAGTTCTTGGGGCCCGGGACAAACCTACGAGCAGTACTTC. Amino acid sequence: CSASSWGPGQTYEQYF.